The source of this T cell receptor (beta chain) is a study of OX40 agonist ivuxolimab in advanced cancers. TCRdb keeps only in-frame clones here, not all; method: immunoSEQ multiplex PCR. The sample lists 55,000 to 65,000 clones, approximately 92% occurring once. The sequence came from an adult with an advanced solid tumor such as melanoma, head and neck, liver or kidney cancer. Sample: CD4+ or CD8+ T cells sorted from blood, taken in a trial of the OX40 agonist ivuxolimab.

CDR3 sequence reads: CASSYSAGLIHNEQFF. DNA for the CDR3: TGTGCCAGCAGTTACTCAGCGGGATTAATACACAATGAGCAGTTCTTC. The chain employs TRBV6-5 and TRBJ2-1; 7 nucleotides match TRBD2. V lost 0 bases to trimming and J lost 5 bases; unmatched junction nucleotides: 7. Germline V lookup: CDR1 MNHEY, CDR2 SVGAGI. The CDR3 is 16 residues long.